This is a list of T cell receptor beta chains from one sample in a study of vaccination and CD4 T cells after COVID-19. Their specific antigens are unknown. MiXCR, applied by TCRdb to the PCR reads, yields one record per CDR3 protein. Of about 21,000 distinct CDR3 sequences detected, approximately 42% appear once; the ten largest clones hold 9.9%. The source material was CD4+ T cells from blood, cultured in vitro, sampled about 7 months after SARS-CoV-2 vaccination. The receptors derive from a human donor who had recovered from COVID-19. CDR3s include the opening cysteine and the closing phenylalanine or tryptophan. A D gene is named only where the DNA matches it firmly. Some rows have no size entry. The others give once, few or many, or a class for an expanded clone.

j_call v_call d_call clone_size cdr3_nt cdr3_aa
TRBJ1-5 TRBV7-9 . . TGTGCCGGCAGCTTCGACAGGCAGGATCAGCCCCAGCATTTT CAGSFDRQDQPQHF
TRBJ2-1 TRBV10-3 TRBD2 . TGTGCCATCAAGGACCTAGCGGCCTCCTACAATGAGCAGTTCTTC CAIKDLAASYNEQFF
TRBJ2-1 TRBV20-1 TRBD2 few TGCAGTGCTCGACTAGCGGGAGGGCCGTATGAGCAGTTCTTC CSARLAGGPYEQFF
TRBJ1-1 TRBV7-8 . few TGTGCCAGCAGCTTGACGGCTACTCACACTGAAGCTTTCTTT CASSLTATHTEAFF
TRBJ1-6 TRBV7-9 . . TGTGCCAGCAGCCTCGACACGAGCTCCTATAATTCACCCCTCCACTTT CASSLDTSSYNSPLHF
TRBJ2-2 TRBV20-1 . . TGCAGTGCTGCTACGAACACCGGGGAGCTGTTTTTT CSAATNTGELFF
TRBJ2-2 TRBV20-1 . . TGCAGTGCTAGAGGGTCGCTGGGACTCAACACCGGGGAGCTGTTTTTT CSARGSLGLNTGELFF
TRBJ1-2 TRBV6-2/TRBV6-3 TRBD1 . TGTGCCAGCAGTCGACCGGGACAGGGGACCAACTATGGCTACACCTTC CASSRPGQGTNYGYTF
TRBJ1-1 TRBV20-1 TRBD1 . TGCAGTGCCAGGAGGGGAACCGGGACAGGGAACACTGAAGCTTTCTTT CSARRGTGTGNTEAFF
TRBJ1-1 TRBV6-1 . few TGTGCCAGCAGTCTAGGGCAGATAGGCACTGAAGCTTTCTTT CASSLGQIGTEAFF
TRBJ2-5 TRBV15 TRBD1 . TGTGCCACCAGCAGAAAAACAGGGGCCCAAGAGACCCAGTACTTC CATSRKTGAQETQYF
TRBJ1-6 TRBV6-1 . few TGTGCCAGCAGTCGAACACCATACAGCTCCTATAATTCACCCCTCCACTTT CASSRTPYSSYNSPLHF
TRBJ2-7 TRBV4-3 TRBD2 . TGCGCCAGCAGCCTATGGACTAGCGGGAGGTCCTACGAGCAGTACTTC CASSLWTSGRSYEQYF
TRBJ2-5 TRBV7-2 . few TGTGCCAGCAGGTTAGCTGAGGAGGAGACCCAGTACTTC CASRLAEEETQYF
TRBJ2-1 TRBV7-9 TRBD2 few TGTGCCAGCAGCTTAGCCCCCGCGGGGGTAGGTCATCGGGAGCAGTTCTTC CASSLAPAGVGHREQFF
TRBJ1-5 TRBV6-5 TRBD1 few TGTGCCAGCAGTTTAGCCACAGGGGATCAGCCCCAGCATTTT CASSLATGDQPQHF
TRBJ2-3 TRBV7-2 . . TGTGCCAGCAGCTTAGCAGACAGCGATACGCAGTATTTT CASSLADSDTQYF
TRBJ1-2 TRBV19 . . TGTGCCAGTAGTATTCGGGGCGTGGGCTACACCTTC CASSIRGVGYTF
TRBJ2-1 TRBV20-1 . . TGCAGTGCTAGAGATAGCCCTCTCTCCTACAATGAGCAGTTCTTC CSARDSPLSYNEQFF
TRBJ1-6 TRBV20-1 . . TGCAGTGCTAGCCTTCTAGAACAGGGACGAGCACCCCTCCACTTT CSASLLEQGRAPLHF
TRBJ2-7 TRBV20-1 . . TGCAGTGCTAGTTGGCTTAGCTTACAGCAGTACTTC CSASWLSLQQYF
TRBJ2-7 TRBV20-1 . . TGCAGTGCCCTACGGACTCAAGACTCCTACGAGCAGTACTTC CSALRTQDSYEQYF
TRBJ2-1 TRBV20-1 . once TGCAGTGCTAGAGATCGAATAGGGTGGCGAGGTGAGCAGTTCTTC CSARDRIGWRGEQFF
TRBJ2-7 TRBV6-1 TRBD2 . TGTGCCAGCAGGGGCTGGACTAGCGGAGACTCCTACGAGCAGTACTTC CASRGWTSGDSYEQYF
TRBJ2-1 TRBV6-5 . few TGTGCCAGCAGTTCCGGGGGCAATGAGCAGTTCTTC CASSSGGNEQFF
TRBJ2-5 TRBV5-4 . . TGTGCCAGCAGCTTGGGGGGGGAAAAGACCCAGTACTTC CASSLGGEKTQYF
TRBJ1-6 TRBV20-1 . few TGCAGTGTAACCGGAACAGGGCTCTATAATTCACCCCTCCACTTT CSVTGTGLYNSPLHF
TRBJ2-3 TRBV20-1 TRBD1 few TGCAGTGCTCGCTTAGACAGGGGCCCCACAGATACGCAGTATTTT CSARLDRGPTDTQYF
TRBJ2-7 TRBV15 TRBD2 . TGTGCCACCAGCAGAGATTTAGCGGGAGGGCGCGAGCAGTACTTC CATSRDLAGGREQYF
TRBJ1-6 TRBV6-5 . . TGTGCCAGCAGTTACGACAGAAGCTCCTATAATTCACCCCTCCACTTT CASSYDRSSYNSPLHF
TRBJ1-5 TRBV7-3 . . TGTGCCAGCAGCTTAACGAGGGACCAGCCCCAGCATTTT CASSLTRDQPQHF
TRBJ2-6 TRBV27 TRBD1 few TGTGCCAGCAGTTTCGAGGGGGCGGCTGGGGCCAACGTCCTGACTTTC CASSFEGAAGANVLTF
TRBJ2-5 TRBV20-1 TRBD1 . TGCAGTGCTAGCCAGGGGGCCGCCTTAGAGACCCAGTACTTC CSASQGAALETQYF
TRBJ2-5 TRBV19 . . TGTGCCAGTAGTCTTGTCAGCCAAGAGACCCAGTACTTC CASSLVSQETQYF
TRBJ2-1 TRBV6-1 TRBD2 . TGTGCCAGCAGGCGGGAGGGCCAATCCTACAATGAGCAGTTCTTC CASRREGQSYNEQFF
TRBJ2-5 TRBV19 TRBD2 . TGTGCCAGTAGTTCCCCCTCTAGCGGACAAGAGACCCAGTACTTC CASSSPSSGQETQYF
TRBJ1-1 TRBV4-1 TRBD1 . TGCGCCAGCAGCGAACAGGGGCCGAGGGCTGAAGCTTTCTTT CASSEQGPRAEAFF
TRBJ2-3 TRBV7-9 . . TGTGCCAGCAGCACGGCGGATACGCAGTATTTT CASSTADTQYF
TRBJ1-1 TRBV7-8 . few TGTGCCAGCAGCTTAGTAGGGAGGAACACTGAAGCTTTCTTT CASSLVGRNTEAFF
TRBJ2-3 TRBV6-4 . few TGTGCCAGCAGCCCCGGACGGGACACAGATACGCAGTATTTT CASSPGRDTDTQYF
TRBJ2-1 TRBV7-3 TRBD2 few TGTGCCAGCAGCCGGGGACTAGCCCTCTCCTACAATGAGCAGTTCTTC CASSRGLALSYNEQFF